What follows are 31 T cell receptor beta chains derived from one specimen sequenced in a study of blood T cell repertoires in COVID-19. Profiling relied on immunoSEQ multiplex PCR, and the TCRdb table lists in-frame clones only, not all of them. Among approximately 260,000 clones, about 88% were seen once, and the ten largest hold roughly 4%. Input material: PBMCs or T cells enriched from blood (not recorded which). These TCRs come from a man younger than 45 with acute COVID-19.

The chain has TRBV18 and TRBJ1-1, with D possibly matching TRBD1 (5 bases). V lost 6 bases and J 0 bases, leaving 11 bases between the germline ends. The length of the CDR3 is 14 residues. Germline V gene sequence: CDR1 KGHSH, CDR2 LQKENI. The CDR3 nucleotides are TGTGCCAGCTCTAAGACAGCCATGAACACTGAAGCTTTCTTT. This encodes CASSKTAMNTEAFF.

The chain carries TRBV28 and TRBJ2-3; TRBD1 might be the D (6 bases). CDR3 length: 13 amino acids. Between the trimmed V and J ends, which lost 10 bases and 0 bases, there was a span of 11 bases. CDR1 MDHEN and CDR2 SYDVKM come from the germline V gene. CDR3 amino acids: CATFQGSTDTQYF. CDR3 in DNA: TGTGCCACTTTTCAGGGGAGCACAGATACGCAGTATTTT.

A word on this clone: Other DNA sequences of this sample code for an identical CDR3. This rearrangement joins TRBV24-1 to TRBJ1-5; 8 nucleotides agree with TRBD1. Germline V gives CDR1 KGHDR, CDR2 SFDVKD. V dropped 7 bases and J dropped 2; count of bases not matched to a gene: 6. The CDR3 has 15 residues. Here the CDR3 reads CATSDPGQGNQPQHF. DNA of the CDR3: TGTGCCACCAGCGACCCGGGACAGGGCAATCAGCCCCAGCATTTT.

The chain's CDR3 is CASRVRTGMNTEAFF. CDR3 nucleotides: TGTGCCAGCAGAGTCAGGACAGGGATGAACACTGAAGCTTTCTTT. V is TRBV6-5 and J is TRBJ1-1; 8 nucleotides agree with TRBD1. With 6 bases clipped from V and 0 bases from J, the junction kept 6 bases outside the gene matches. Germline V gene data show CDR1 as MNHEY and CDR2 as SVGAGI. The CDR3 extends over 15 amino acids.

The chain combines TRBV7-2 with TRBJ1-3; 9 bases match TRBD1. There are 18 residues in the CDR3. CDR1 is SGHTA and CDR2 is FQGNSA in the germline V gene. V lost 5 bases, J lost 3 bases, and 14 bases stayed unmatched. The CDR3 reads CASSLLGQGKLGGNTIYF. The CDR3 coding sequence is TGTGCCAGCAGCCTCCTAGGACAGGGGAAGCTTGGTGGAAACACCATATATTTT.

This clone was counted between two and nine times. V and J are TRBV20-1 and TRBJ2-1, with 11 bases that match TRBD2. Losses at the gene ends were 3 bases for V and 7 bases for J; bases not matched to a gene: 8. The V gene's germline CDR1 is DFQATT and CDR2 SNEGSKA (reference sequence). CDR3 size: 15 residues. The DNA for the CDR3 is TGCAGTGCTAGTGATAGCGGGAGGGCCATGAATGAGCAGTTCTTC. Translating it yields CSASDSGRAMNEQFF.

The chain combines TRBV5-1 with TRBJ2-7, with a possible D match to TRBD2 (5 bases). CDR1 is SGHRS and CDR2 is YFSETQ in the germline V gene. V lost 0 bases, J lost 5 bases, and 9 bases lay in between. The CDR3 sequence is 13 residues long. CDR3 region: CASSLDGLDEQYV. CDR3 DNA sequence: TGCGCCAGCAGCTTGGACGGACTGGACGAGCAGTACGTC.

The genes are TRBV6-1 and TRBJ2-7; D perhaps matches TRBD1 (6 bases). V shed 8 bases and J shed 6 bases, with 17 bases lying between them. The CDR3 has 13 residues. From germline, CDR1 is MNHNS and CDR2 SASEGT. CDR3 in DNA: TGTGCCAGCGCCAACTCAGGGGTCGGCGAGCAGTACGTC. Residues: CASANSGVGEQYV.

The V call is TRBV6-2 or TRBV6-3, the J call TRBJ1-2; D not resolved. The CDR3 length is 18 residues. CDR1 is MNHEY, CDR2 SVGEGT, per germline. Trimming stripped 0 bases from V and 5 bases from J, with 22 bases between. CDR3 region: CASSYSTVLAGPLYGYTF. In nucleotides, the CDR3 is TGTGCCAGCAGTTACTCCACAGTGCTGGCTGGCCCCCTATATGGCTACACCTTC.

V usage is TRBV11-3 and J usage is TRBJ1-2, with 7 nucleotides matching TRBD1. Looked up from germline, CDR1 is SGHNT and CDR2 is YENEEA. The CDR3 runs 14 residues. J was trimmed by 7 bases and V by 6 bases; bases with no gene match: 11. In nucleotides, the CDR3 is TGTGCCAGCAGAGGGGAGAACAGGGGAAGTGGCTACACCTTC. The encoded protein is CASRGENRGSGYTF.

This clone has only a few counts. This chain joins TRBV6-6 and TRBJ2-2, with a weak D call TRBD2 (6 bases). Trimming pared 5 bases from V and 5 bases from J, leaving 21 bases between. CDR3 length: 17 amino acids. Germline assignment: CDR1 MNHNY and CDR2 SVGAGI (reference sequence). The CDR3 spells CASSRTTILRGTGELFF. CDR3 nucleotides: TGTGCCAGCAGTCGGACTACCATCCTCCGAGGAACCGGGGAGCTGTTTTTT.

The chain joins TRBV12-2 to TRBJ2-7; whether TRBD1, the table's D call, matches the DNA was not checked. TRBV12-2 is given as a pseudogene. This CDR3 has 20 residues. DNA of the CDR3: TGTGCAAGTCGCTTAGAGGGGCGGGACAGGGGGCTAGGCCTGCGCCACGAGCAGTACGTC. This gives the protein CASRLEGRDRGLGLRHEQYV.

V usage is TRBV7-9 and J usage is TRBJ2-5; D is possibly TRBD1 (5 bases). The CDR3 has 15 amino acids. V lost 5 bases to trimming and J lost 4 bases, with 17 bases between them. Germline V CDR1 and CDR2: SEHNR, FQNEAQ (reference sequence). The CDR3 DNA reads TGTGCCAGCAGCCAGGGTTTTGGGCCCTCAGAGACCCAGTACTTC. It is translated as CASSQGFGPSETQYF.

This sequence joins TRBV2 and TRBJ2-5; TRBD2 might be the D (5 bases). Germline V gives CDR1 SNHLY, CDR2 FYNNEI. Trimming took 10 bases from V and 7 from J, leaving 19 bases between them. The CDR3 length is 13 residues. CDR3 in DNA: TGTGCCATACTGGACTGGCCGCCAGGGACCCAGTACTTC. Translation gives CAILDWPPGTQYF.

J is TRBJ2-5 and V is TRBV5-1, with a possible D match to TRBD2 (5 bases). The germline V gene encodes CDR1 SGHRS and CDR2 YFSETQ. V lost 3 bases and J 2 bases, leaving 11 bases between the germline ends. There are 14 residues in the CDR3. CDR3 in DNA: TGCGCCAGCAGCTCCGGACTGACGCAAGAGACCCAGTACTTC. It specifies CASSSGLTQETQYF.

The rearrangement links TRBV6-5 to TRBJ1-6, with D possibly TRBD1 on 6 matching bases. Between the trimmed V and J ends, which lost 6 bases and 4 bases, there was a span of 7 bases. The CDR3 totals 13 residues. Germline assignment: CDR1 MNHEY and CDR2 SVGAGI. Here the CDR3 reads CASSGQYNSPLHF. The CDR3 DNA is TGTGCCAGCAGCGGACAGTATAATTCACCCCTCCACTTT.

The J gene is TRBJ1-1, the V gene TRBV18; unclear D gene. The length of the CDR3 is 15 residues. Germline V gene lookup returns CDR1 KGHSH and CDR2 LQKENI. V was trimmed by 0 bases and J by 0 bases, leaving 8 bases between them. The CDR3 bases are TGTGCCAGCTCACCACCGGCTAGGATGAACACTGAAGCTTTCTTT. Protein: CASSPPARMNTEAFF.

V is TRBV6-4 and J is TRBJ2-1; the D gene is possibly TRBD2 (6 bases). The CDR3 consists of 14 residues. CDR1 and CDR2 from the germline V gene are MRHNA and SNTAGT. Trimming removed 4 bases from V and 7 bases from J, with 14 bases in between. DNA for the CDR3: TGTGCCAGCAGTGTAGCGGCCGGGAGTAATGAGCAGTTCTTC. Amino acids: CASSVAAGSNEQFF.

The V call is TRBV19, the J call TRBJ1-6; D unresolved. Trimming removed 0 bases from V and 10 bases from J, with 7 bases in between. The CDR3 runs to 13 residues. Germline loops: CDR1 LNHDA, CDR2 SQIVND (reference sequence). CDR3 region: CASSIDLASPLHF. As DNA, the CDR3 is TGTGCCAGTAGTATAGACCTCGCGTCACCCCTCCACTTT.

This clone was picked up a small number of times. J is TRBJ1-2 and V is TRBV4-3; D is undetermined. Trimming removed 4 bases from V and 7 bases from J, with 13 bases in between. The germline CDR1 and CDR2 sequences are LGHNA and YSLEER. This CDR3 region has 13 residues. The CDR3 is CASSREGLSGYTF. Written as DNA, the CDR3 is TGCGCCAGCAGCCGAGAGGGCCTCTCTGGCTACACCTTC.

About this clone itself: Relative to the germline gene, one junction end is altered; a read error may explain this. The J gene is TRBJ1-2, the V gene TRBV11-2; D is perhaps TRBD1 (6 bases). CDR1 is SGHAT and CDR2 is FQNNGV in the germline V gene. CDR3 length: 18 amino acids. The CDR3 sequence: CASSLDGRLQGPIYGCTF. The DNA of the CDR3 is TGTGCCAGCAGCTTGGATGGTAGATTGCAGGGGCCTATCTATGGCTGCACCTTC.

This clone was detected only once. This chain links TRBV6-1 with TRBJ2-7, with TRBD1 as a possible D gene (6 bases). With 3 bases removed from V and 6 bases from J, the gap between germline ends came to 18 bases. This CDR3 is 15 amino acids long. Germline V gives CDR1 MNHNS, CDR2 SASEGT. The DNA for the CDR3 is TGTGCCAGCAGTGAGAGACAGGTTCTAGGAGGCGAGCAGTACGTC. As protein: CASSERQVLGGEQYV.

The V call is TRBV19, the J call TRBJ2-3, with TRBD2 matching over 8 bases. Trimming removed 5 bases from V and 6 bases from J; junction bases left unmatched: 7. Germline V gene lookup returns CDR1 LNHDA and CDR2 SQIVND (reference sequence). CDR3 length: 14 amino acids. CDR3 DNA sequence: TGTGCCAGTAGTTACTTTCGGGAGGGGGATACGCAGTATTTT. Protein product: CASSYFREGDTQYF. Based on the CDR3 plus reference TRBV19 and TRBJ2-3, the full variable domain is DGGITQSPKYLFRKEGQNVTLSCEQNLNHDAMYWYRQDPGQGLRLIYYSQIVNDFQKGDIAEGYSVSREKKESFPLTVTSAQKNPTAFYLCASSYFREGDTQYFGPGTRLTVL.

The chain recombines TRBV5-1 with TRBJ1-4, with a weak D call TRBD1 (5 bases). The CDR3 consists of 15 residues. V lost 7 bases and J lost 8, with 21 bases in between. The germline V gene encodes CDR1 SGHRS and CDR2 YFSETQ. Here the CDR3 DNA reads TGCGCCAGCGCATTGGGGAGGGGAGAAGGCGAAAAACTGTTTTTT. Encoded protein: CASALGRGEGEKLFF. The full variable domain, completed using reference TRBV5-1 and TRBJ1-4, is KAGVTQTPRYLIKTRGQQVTLSCSPISGHRSVSWYQQTPGQGLQFLFEYFSETQRNKGNFPGRFSGRQFSNSRSEMNVSTLELGDSALYLCASALGRGEGEKLFFGSGTQLSVL.

This chain connects TRBV19 to TRBJ1-5; 12 bases match TRBD1. V shed 5 bases, J shed 6 bases, and the junction held 11 bases outside the gene matches. Germline V lookup: CDR1 LNHDA, CDR2 SQIVND (reference sequence). This CDR3 region has 17 residues. CDR3 in amino acids: CASSRNPGQGAPQPQHF. CDR3 bases: TGTGCCAGTAGTCGGAACCCGGGACAGGGGGCTCCTCAGCCCCAGCATTTT.

CDR3 DNA: TGTGCCAGCAGCCAAGTCGGGACAGCAGGTTCACCCCTCCACTTT. Encoded protein: CASSQVGTAGSPLHF. The chain combines TRBV3-1 (or the pseudogene TRBV3-2) with TRBJ1-6; 7 bases agree with TRBD1. The length of the CDR3 is 15 residues. Per the germline V gene, CDR1 is LGHDT and CDR2 is YNNKEL (reference sequence). Germline trimming cut 1 base from V and 9 bases from J; bases unmatched to any gene: 6.

This clone occurred a few times. V usage is TRBV3-1 (or the pseudogene TRBV3-2) and J usage is TRBJ1-1; 9 bases are a match to TRBD1. Germline trimming cut 6 bases from V and 1 base from J; bases unmatched to any gene: 6. Germline CDR1 reads LGHDT; CDR2 reads YNNKEL (reference sequence). This CDR3 is 15 amino acids long. The CDR3 is CASSPGTGKNTEAFF. CDR3 bases: TGTGCCAGCAGTCCCGGGACAGGGAAGAACACTGAAGCTTTCTTT.

V gene TRBV15 combines with J gene TRBJ1-5; 8 bases are a match to TRBD1. CDR3 size: 15 residues. The J segment lost 2 bases and the V segment lost 2 bases, leaving 2 bases of the junction unmatched. Germline V lookup: CDR1 LNHNV, CDR2 YYDKDF (reference sequence). CDR3 residues: CATSRPTGGNQPQHF. The CDR3 DNA is TGTGCCACCAGCAGACCGACAGGGGGCAATCAGCCCCAGCATTTT.

This clone was seen a single time. The gene calls are TRBV11-2 and TRBJ2-1, with 11 bases lining up with TRBD2. The CDR3 has 18 residues. V was clipped by 3 bases and J by 3 bases; unmatched bases: 10. CDR1 and CDR2 (germline): SGHAT, FQNNGV. DNA of the CDR3: TGTGCCAGCAGCTTCTCACTAGCGGGGGACCCCCTCTACAATGAGCAGTTCTTC. Translated: CASSFSLAGDPLYNEQFF.

J is TRBJ2-1 and V is TRBV9; 7 bases agree with TRBD1. The V gene's germline CDR1 is SGDLS and CDR2 YYNGEE. Trimming at V came to 3 bases and at J to 4 bases, leaving 4 bases not matched to a gene. The CDR3 is 14 amino acids. Here the CDR3 reads CASSEGQPYNEQFF. CDR3 in DNA: TGTGCCAGCAGCGAGGGACAGCCTTACAATGAGCAGTTCTTC. The entire variable domain, with the rest obtained from reference TRBV9 and TRBJ2-1, is as follows: DSGVTQTPKHLITATGQRVTLRCSPRSGDLSVYWYQQSLDQGLQFLIQYYNGEERAKGNILERFSAQQFPDLHSELNLSSLELGDSALYFCASSEGQPYNEQFFGPGTRLTVL.

This clone was seen just once. This chain joins TRBV11-3 and TRBJ2-2; TRBD2 aligns across 8 bases. Trimming took 5 bases from V and 7 from J; bases not matched to a gene: 9. This CDR3 spans 15 amino acids. The germline gives CDR1 SGHNT, CDR2 YENEEA. The CDR3 DNA sequence: TGTGCCAGCAGCCCTGCGGGGGGTAGAGTCGGGGAGCTGTTTTTT. Protein product: CASSPAGGRVGELFF.